The 23 T cell receptor beta chains given below trace back to one sample, sequenced in a study of T-cell memory formation after mild COVID-19. In TCRdb, the 5' RACE reads were re-called with MiXCR into one record per CDR3 protein. Found here are around 390,000 distinct CDR3 sequences, approximately 15% of them singletons; the top ten hold around a fifth. The sample comprised PBMCs or a T cell subset sorted from them (not recorded which). These receptors all come from a man in his late teens or twenties who had mild COVID-19 (a few samples of this study predate the infection). Cell type and time point are not known.

This CDR3 is CASSDQGATYEQYF. The CDR3, as DNA: TGTGCCAGCAGTGACCAGGGGGCTACCTACGAGCAGTACTTC. The gene calls are TRBV2 and TRBJ2-7, with 8 bases matching TRBD1. Trimming removed 3 bases from V and 2 bases from J; junction bases left unmatched: 3. This CDR3 is built from 14 residues. The germline V gene encodes CDR1 SNHLY and CDR2 FYNNEI.

The J gene is TRBJ2-2, the V gene TRBV5-1, with 9 nucleotides matching TRBD1. The trim removed 4 bases at V and 3 bases at J, leaving 4 bases unmatched. The V gene's germline CDR1 is SGHRS and CDR2 YFSETQ. The CDR3 is 15 residues long. The CDR3 sequence is CASSLGDRDTGELFF. CDR3 DNA sequence: TGCGCCAGCAGCCTGGGGGACAGGGACACCGGGGAGCTGTTTTTT.

This clonotype has more than one count but fewer than ten. J is TRBJ2-7 and V is TRBV4-1; no clear D gene. The CDR3 sequence is 13 residues long. CDR1 MGHRA and CDR2 YSYEKL come from the germline V gene. Trimming removed 4 bases from V and 7 bases from J, with 14 bases in between. The CDR3 DNA follows: TGCGCCAGCAGCCGAGAACCCCGGAAGGAGCAGTACTTC. This codes for CASSREPRKEQYF.

This clonotype occurred once. The chain combines TRBV11-3 with TRBJ2-1; no clear D gene. From germline, CDR1 is SGHNT and CDR2 YENEEA. CDR3 size: 14 residues. V was clipped by 1 base and J by 5 bases, with 9 bases between them. This chain's CDR3 is CASSLASSHNEQFF. CDR3 DNA sequence: TGTGCCAGCAGCTTAGCGAGTTCCCACAATGAGCAGTTCTTC.

This clonotype was seen a handful of times. The chain employs TRBV13 and TRBJ2-3; D may match TRBD1 or TRBD2 (5 bases each). The CDR3 has 15 residues. V was shortened by 2 bases and J by 2 bases, with 11 bases between the two germline ends. The V gene's germline CDR1 is PRHDT and CDR2 FYEKMQ (reference sequence). The CDR3 spells CASSLWGPNTDTQYF. The CDR3 region has the DNA TGTGCCAGCAGCTTATGGGGACCGAACACAGATACGCAGTATTTT.

The rearrangement uses TRBV7-9 and TRBJ1-1, with D perhaps TRBD1 (5 bases). The CDR3 is 17 residues long. Trimming left V 4 bases short and J 7 bases short, with 25 bases between. Germline CDR1 reads SEHNR; CDR2 reads FQNEAQ (reference sequence). The CDR3 region has the DNA TGTGCCAGCAGCTCCAAGTACAGGAAGGGGAGAGTCGATGAAGCTTTCTTT. Its translation is CASSSKYRKGRVDEAFF. Using reference TRBV7-9 and TRBJ1-1 for the parts outside the CDR3, the full variable domain is DTGVSQNPRHKITKRGQNVTFRCDPISEHNRLYWYRQTLGQGPEFLTYFQNEAQLEKSRLLSDRFSAERPKGSFSTLEIQRTEQGDSAMYLCASSSKYRKGRVDEAFFGQGTRLTVV.

This clonotype was detected once. This sequence joins TRBV4-3 and TRBJ2-7; D is uncertain. In germline, CDR1 is LGHNA, CDR2 YSLEER. V lost 0 bases, J lost 0 bases, and 9 bases lay in between. The CDR3 runs to 15 residues. CDR3 bases: TGCGCCAGCAGCCAAGATTTGGCAAGCTCCTACGAGCAGTACTTC. Its translation is CASSQDLASSYEQYF.

The CDR3 protein is CASSREWTGVNYGYTF. The CDR3, as DNA: TGTGCCAGCAGTCGGGAATGGACAGGGGTTAACTATGGCTACACCTTC. The V gene is TRBV6-5, the J gene TRBJ1-2; 9 bases are a match to TRBD1. J was trimmed by 1 base and V by 5 bases; bases with no gene match: 8. Per germline, CDR1 MNHEY and CDR2 SVGAGI. CDR3 length: 16 amino acids.

This clonotype occurred a few times. The chain uses TRBV6-1 and TRBJ2-2, with unresolved D. This CDR3 has 12 amino acids. Germline assignment: CDR1 MNHNS and CDR2 SASEGT. V gave up 7 bases and J gave up 8 bases, with 11 bases separating them. The CDR3, as DNA: TGTGCCAGCATCAAACCCGCGGGGGAGCTGTTTTTT. Translation gives CASIKPAGELFF.

This clonotype has a handful of counts. The chain couples TRBV19 to TRBJ1-4; no clear D gene. Germline V gene sequence: CDR1 LNHDA, CDR2 SQIVND (reference sequence). V shed 7 bases and J shed 8 bases, with 8 bases lying between them. This CDR3 is 11 amino acids long. The CDR3 region has the DNA TGTGCCAGTATCGGCAGGGAAAAACTGTTTTTT. Protein: CASIGREKLFF. Full variable domain (missing parts from reference TRBV19 and TRBJ1-4): DGGITQSPKYLFRKEGQNVTLSCEQNLNHDAMYWYRQDPGQGLRLIYYSQIVNDFQKGDIAEGYSVSREKKESFPLTVTSAQKNPTAFYLCASIGREKLFFGSGTQLSVL.

The J gene is TRBJ2-3, the V gene TRBV6-5; 9 bases line up with TRBD1. This CDR3 is 18 amino acids long. Germline V gives CDR1 MNHEY, CDR2 SVGAGI. Unmatched junction bases numbered 13, after V lost 5 bases and J lost 1 base. The CDR3 DNA reads TGTGCCAGCAGTCCCGGGACAGGGTTTAGGAGGGGCACAGATACGCAGTATTTT. It is translated as CASSPGTGFRRGTDTQYF.

The genes are TRBV5-1 and TRBJ2-5; D gene ambiguous. V lost 4 bases to trimming and J lost 5 bases, with 12 bases between them. The CDR3 contains 13 residues. Germline V gene lookup returns CDR1 SGHRS and CDR2 YFSETQ. CDR3 in DNA: TGCGCCAGCAGCACCGTCGCATCCGAGACCCAGTACTTC. As protein: CASSTVASETQYF.

The chain has TRBV7-2 and TRBJ2-2, with D uncertain. The CDR3 runs to 13 residues. Germline CDR1 reads SGHTA; CDR2 reads FQGNSA. V was shortened by 3 bases and J by 7 bases, with 9 bases between the two germline ends. CDR3: CASSFQPGGELFF. DNA of the CDR3: TGTGCCAGCAGCTTTCAACCCGGCGGGGAGCTGTTTTTT. The full variable domain, rest sourced from reference TRBV7-2 and TRBJ2-2, is GAGVSQSPSNKVTEKGKDVELRCDPISGHTALYWYRQSLGQGLEFLIYFQGNSAPDKSGLPSDRFSAERTGGSVSTLTIQRTQQEDSAVYLCASSFQPGGELFFGEGSRLTVL.

This chain links TRBV24-1 with TRBJ2-3, with 10 bases identical to TRBD1. CDR1 is KGHDR, CDR2 SFDVKD, per germline. The CDR3 consists of 16 residues. Trimming removed 7 bases from V and 0 bases from J; junction bases left unmatched: 6. The CDR3 loop reads CATRRGTGASTDTQYF. The CDR3 coding sequence is TGTGCCACCAGACGGGGGACAGGGGCGAGCACAGATACGCAGTATTTT.

The sample holds many counts of this clonotype. The CDR3, as DNA: TGTGCCAGCAGCCCACAGGGGGCCTATGGCTACACCTTC. This gives the protein CASSPQGAYGYTF. This chain joins TRBV7-2 and TRBJ1-2; 9 positions agree with TRBD1. Germline assignment: CDR1 SGHTA and CDR2 FQGNSA. Losses at the gene ends were 5 bases for V and 4 bases for J; bases not matched to a gene: 2. CDR3 length equals 13 residues.

The rearrangement links TRBV7-3 to TRBJ2-5; 9 positions match TRBD1. The germline gives CDR1 SGHTA, CDR2 FQGTGA. The trim removed 1 base at V and 8 bases at J, leaving 2 bases unmatched. CDR3 length: 13 residues. CDR3 coding DNA: TGTGCCAGCAGCTTAAGGGACAGGGACACCCAGTACTTC. Translated: CASSLRDRDTQYF.

V gene TRBV29-1 combines with J gene TRBJ1-2, with D maybe TRBD1 (5 bases). CDR1 is SQVTM and CDR2 is ANQGSEA in the germline V gene. V shed 6 bases and J shed 2 bases, with 10 bases lying between them. The CDR3 has 12 amino acids. This CDR3 is CSVGRQNYGYTF. CDR3 DNA: TGCAGCGTGGGGAGACAGAACTATGGCTACACCTTC.

This clonotype has only a few counts. The chain joins TRBV10-3 to TRBJ2-3; D is perhaps TRBD2 (6 bases). This CDR3 has 15 amino acids. Germline loops: CDR1 ENHRY, CDR2 SYGVKD. The ends were cut back, 3 bases at V and 0 bases at J, with 10 bases in the middle. In nucleotides, the CDR3 is TGTGCCATCAGTGACCGTCGGGGGAGCACAGATACGCAGTATTTT. This gives the protein CAISDRRGSTDTQYF.

The rearrangement uses TRBV20-1 and TRBJ2-1; D remains ambiguous. There are 12 residues in the CDR3. V lost 2 bases and J 7 bases, leaving 9 bases between the germline ends. The germline gives CDR1 DFQATT, CDR2 SNEGSKA (reference sequence). CDR3 sequence (DNA): TGCAGTGCTAGAACCGAACGAAATGAGCAGTTCTTC. The encoded protein is CSARTERNEQFF.

A few counts support this clonotype. V and J are TRBV25-1 and TRBJ2-5; D may correspond to TRBD1 or TRBD2 (5 bases each). With 4 bases removed from V and 0 bases from J, the gap between germline ends came to 18 bases. Germline-derived CDR1 and CDR2 are MGHDK and SYGVNS. This CDR3 comprises 17 residues. The CDR3 sequence is CASSGPPGTEHQETQYF. CDR3 in DNA: TGTGCCAGCAGTGGCCCGCCCGGGACGGAACACCAAGAGACCCAGTACTTC.

This clonotype came up a few times. CDR3 bases: TGCGCCAGCAGCCAAGATCTGACAGTCAGTCTCTACACCTTC. Amino acids: CASSQDLTVSLYTF. V usage is TRBV4-1 and J usage is TRBJ1-2; weak D call: TRBD1 (5 bases). The CDR3 contains 14 residues. V lost 0 bases and J 10 bases, leaving 15 bases between the germline ends. CDR1 is MGHRA and CDR2 is YSYEKL in the germline V gene.

This clonotype turned up a few times. The chain combines TRBV27 with TRBJ1-1, with 8 bases that match TRBD1. After removal of 6 bases from V and 8 bases from J, the junction contained 11 bases not matched to a gene. This CDR3 region has 14 residues. The germline V gene encodes CDR1 MNHEY and CDR2 SMNVEV (reference sequence). CDR3 amino acids: CASSLIGQGAEAFF. In DNA, the CDR3 is TGTGCCAGCAGCTTGATCGGGCAGGGGGCCGAAGCTTTCTTT.

The chain combines TRBV27 with TRBJ2-3; no clear D. This CDR3 contains 13 residues. V lost 7 bases and J 2 bases, leaving 10 bases between the germline ends. Germline CDR1 reads MNHEY; CDR2 reads SMNVEV (reference sequence). For the CDR3, the DNA is TGTGCCAGCAAATTGGAGAACACAGATACGCAGTATTTT. This gives the protein CASKLENTDTQYF.